The clone carrying this TCR beta chain was seen only once. The sample is drawn from a study of blood T cell repertoires in COVID-19. Trimming took off 6 bases at V and 5 bases at J, with 8 bases between the two ends. CDR1 is SNHLY, CDR2 FYNNEI, per germline. The CDR3 covers 12 residues. Authors' analysis steps: The assay estimated nucleated cells by amplifying reference gene primers. The repertoire was sequenced with immunoSEQ multiplex PCR; TCRdb's copy has only in-frame clones and lacks some. V, J and clone size derive from that table, while D and trimming were established from the DNA sequence. The table has 200,000 to 250,000 clones, about nine tenths seen once.

The rearrangement uses TRBV2 and TRBJ2-4; no reliable D call. This sequence originates from a man aged 45-65 years with acute or convalescent COVID-19. The sample comprised peripheral blood. CDR3 bases: TGTGCCAGCAGAGCGATCCAAAACATTCAGTACTTC. It encodes CASRAIQNIQYF.